This T cell receptor (beta chain) appears in the sequencing data of a study of blood T cell repertoires in COVID-19. About the research overall: Donors in the United States, Italy and Spain gave samples during acute or convalescent COVID-19.

Sequencing was performed with immunoSEQ multiplex PCR; in TCRdb, only in-frame clones are kept and a portion is missing. The repertoire consists of approximately 470,000 clones, with around 90% occurring once and the leading ten covering around 0.64%. This CDR3 region has 13 residues. V lost 0 bases to trimming and J lost 8 bases, with 13 bases between them. CDR1 is GTSNPN and CDR2 is SVGIG in the germline V gene (reference sequence). Participants spanned ages about 18 to 89 years and resided in about 24 US areas. The rearrangement links TRBV30 to TRBJ1-1; D unclear. The specimen was PBMCs or T cells enriched from blood (not recorded which). The clonotype was recovered from a woman younger than 35 who had recovered from COVID-19. The CDR3, as DNA: TGTGCCTGGAGTGTCCCGAGGGTAGGGGAAGCTTTCTTT. It encodes CAWSVPRVGEAFF.